The clone carrying this T cell receptor beta chain was found a few times. This specimen comes from a study of control samples from healthy donors and cancer patients. TCRdb's table, derived via immunoSEQ multiplex PCR, lists solely in-frame clones and lacks some. The sample gives under 150,000 clones, about 91% of which show up once; approximately 3.2% is in the top ten. CDR3 length: 14 residues. Per germline, CDR1 MGHRA and CDR2 YSYEKL. Trimming pared 2 bases from V and 2 bases from J, leaving 7 bases between. The sequenced sample consisted of blood. This sequence was found in a man aged 40-55 years in good health. This sequence joins TRBV4-1 and TRBJ1-5; D is uncertain. DNA for the CDR3: TGCGCCAGCAGCCAAACGTGGGGCAATCAGCCCCAGCATTTT. It is translated as CASSQTWGNQPQHF.